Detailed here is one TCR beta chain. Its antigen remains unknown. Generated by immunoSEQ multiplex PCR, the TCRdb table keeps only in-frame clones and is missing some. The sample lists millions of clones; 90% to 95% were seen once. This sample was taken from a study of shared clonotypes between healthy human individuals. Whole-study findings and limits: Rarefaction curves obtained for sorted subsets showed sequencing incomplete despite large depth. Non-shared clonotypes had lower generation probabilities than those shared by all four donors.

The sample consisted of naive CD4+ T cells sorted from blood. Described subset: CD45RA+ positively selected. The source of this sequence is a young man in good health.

The chain's CDR3 is CASTQGNSPLHF. CDR3 coding DNA: TGTGCCAGCACCCAGGGGAATTCACCCCTCCACTTT. The rearrangement links TRBV6-5 to TRBJ1-6, with a possible D match to TRBD1 (6 bases). Between the trimmed V and J ends, which lost 7 bases and 7 bases, there was a span of 8 bases. The CDR3 has 12 amino acids. Germline V gene sequence: CDR1 MNHEY, CDR2 SVGAGI.